The T cell receptor beta chain described here comes from a study of T-cell reconstitution after alpha-beta-depleted transplantation in children. Unique molecular identifiers were used in preparing the TCRbeta library. TCRdb analysed the PCR reads with MiXCR anew, one entry per CDR3 protein. The data hold roughly 200,000 distinct CDR3 sequences, with 8% to 10% observed a single time. CDR3 length equals 14 residues. CDR1 is SGHTA and CDR2 is FQGNSA in the germline V gene. V shed 1 base and J shed 5 bases, with 11 bases lying between them. The chain uses TRBV7-2 and TRBJ2-5, with D perhaps matching TRBD1 (6 bases). The specimen comprised PBMCs from the stem cell graft donor, sampled from the stem cell graft. The sequence was obtained from a human donor who donated a stem cell graft to a child with acute lymphoblastic leukemia. CDR3 in amino acids: CASSLEHRVETQYF. In DNA form, the CDR3 reads TGTGCCAGCAGCTTAGAGCACAGGGTGGAGACCCAGTACTTC.